This T cell receptor beta chain comes out of a study of T cells after yellow fever vaccination. Study-level results: Clones that expanded after primary vaccination mostly reappeared after the booster (less than 98% CD4, about 89% CD8). The study found a weaker secondary response that peaked faster, day 5 versus 15.

The CDR3 is 16 residues long. Between the trimmed V and J ends, which lost 1 base and 7 bases, there was a span of 19 bases. Germline CDR1 and CDR2: MGHRA and YSYEKL. This clonotype was observed a handful of times. The antigen remains unidentified. For TCR, cDNA came from 5'RACE template switching, which added a universal primer site and UMIs. TCRdb processed the 5' RACE reads anew with MiXCR; each CDR3 protein has one entry. The data contain about 170,000 distinct CDR3 sequences, around 10% of them singletons. This chain connects TRBV4-1 to TRBJ1-2; D may be TRBD1 (6 bases). The sequenced sample was CD8+ T cells sorted from PBMCs, obtained 15 days after the yellow fever booster vaccination. This TCR was recovered from a man between 18 and 35 years old who received the YFV17D yellow fever vaccine. The CDR3 loop reads CASSQGQGRLAAGYTF. CDR3 nucleotides: TGCGCCAGCAGCCAAGGGCAGGGGCGCCTGGCGGCTGGCTACACCTTC.